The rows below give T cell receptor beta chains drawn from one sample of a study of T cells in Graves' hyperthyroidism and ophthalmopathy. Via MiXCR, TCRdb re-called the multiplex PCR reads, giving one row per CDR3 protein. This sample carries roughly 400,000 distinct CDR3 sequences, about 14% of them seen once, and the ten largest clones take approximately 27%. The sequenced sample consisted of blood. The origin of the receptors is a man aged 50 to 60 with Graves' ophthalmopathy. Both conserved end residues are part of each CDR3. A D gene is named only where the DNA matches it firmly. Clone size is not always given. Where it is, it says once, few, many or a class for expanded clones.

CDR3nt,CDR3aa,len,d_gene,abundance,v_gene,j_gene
TGTGCCAGCAGCCTCGGACTAGCGGGCCTATACAATGAGCAGTTCTTC,CASSLGLAGLYNEQFF,16,TRBD2,many,TRBV13,TRBJ2-1
TGTGCCAGCAGGAACGACGACTATTACGAGCAGTACTTC,CASRNDDYYEQYF,13,-,many,TRBV12-3/TRBV12-4,TRBJ2-7
TGTGCCTGGAGCATCGGGGCTAGCACAGATACGCAGTATTTT,CAWSIGASTDTQYF,14,-,few,TRBV30,TRBJ2-3
TGCGCCAGCAGCTTGGCAGGGGGCGCTTTCACTGAAGCTTTCTTT,CASSLAGGAFTEAFF,15,TRBD1,many,TRBV5-1,TRBJ1-1
TGTGCCAGCAGGTCCGTTCGAGGGGGCTACACCTTC,CASRSVRGGYTF,12,-,few,TRBV9,TRBJ1-2
TGTGCCAGCAGCCAAGATGGGGCAGTAGCCTACGAGCAGTACTTC,CASSQDGAVAYEQYF,15,-,many,TRBV3-1,TRBJ2-7
TGTGCCAGCAGCCCCGACCCAAAGCGAGAGCAGTTCTTC,CASSPDPKREQFF,13,-,many,TRBV3-1,TRBJ2-1
TGTGCCAGCAATTCTGGGGATGAGCAGTTCTTC,CASNSGDEQFF,11,-,many,TRBV7-9,TRBJ2-1
TGTGCCAGCAGCGCCCGACTAGCCCGGGAGACCCAGTACTTC,CASSARLARETQYF,14,TRBD2,-,TRBV7-2,TRBJ2-5
TGCAGCGTTGAAGGTTTAAGGGGAGAGACCCAGTACTTC,CSVEGLRGETQYF,13,-,many,TRBV29-1,TRBJ2-5
TGTGCCAGCAGCTCCCCGGGGTACTACGAGCAGTACTTC,CASSSPGYYEQYF,13,-,many,TRBV7-9,TRBJ2-7